A selection of T cell receptor beta chains follows, all from one sample in a study of shared clonotypes between healthy human individuals. Sequenced by immunoSEQ multiplex PCR; TCRdb stores in-frame clones only, minus some. The repertoire holds millions of clones, with approximately 93% as singletons. Input material: naive CD4+ T cells from PBMCs. The receptors were sampled from a man younger than 35 in good health. Some clones in this sample may be carry-over from other donors' samples. CDR3s include the opening cysteine and the closing phenylalanine or tryptophan.

TRBV25-1	TRBJ2-5	CASSEAGAQETQYF
TRBV5-1	TRBJ2-2	CASSLAASAGELFF
TRBV7-2	TRBJ2-7	CASSSTSYEQYF
TRBV19	TRBJ1-2	CASLQGNGYTF
TRBV28	TRBJ2-5	CASSGGAETQYF
TRBV7-7	TRBJ2-5	CASSEGLATQETQYF
TRBV7-8	TRBJ2-7	CASSVFRAIPYEQYF
TRBV10-3	TRBJ2-2	CAISDGSGELFF
TRBV10-3	TRBJ2-7	CAISESSTAYPGLAAYEQYF
TRBV13	TRBJ2-7	CASSRRDRVAYEQYF
TRBV7-8	TRBJ2-7	CASSFDRYYEQYF
TRBV6-5	TRBJ1-1	CASSPRVNTEAFF
TRBV11-2	TRBJ1-1	CASSPPRGRRRGTEAFF
TRBV10-3	TRBJ1-6	CAISESGGNSPLHF
TRBV28	TRBJ1-5	CASTSIFRNQPQHF
TRBV28	TRBJ1-5	CASSPPGRVGQPQHF
TRBV14	TRBJ2-3	CASSQVRDRVNTQYF
TRBV4-1	TRBJ2-5	CASSPRYPLPPTETQYF
TRBV6-1	TRBJ2-7	CASSEGSSYEQYF
TRBV4-2	TRBJ2-4	CASSQTGTGKNIQYF
TRBV28	TRBJ1-2	CASSYGQFIPYGYTF
TRBV6-6	TRBJ2-2	CASRRQMNTGELFF
TRBV4-2	TRBJ2-1	CASSQDKPVPSYNEQFF
TRBV9	TRBJ1-5	CASSVAIWVWNQPQHF
TRBV7-2	TRBJ1-1	CASSLVAGMNTEAFF
TRBV6-6	TRBJ2-5	CASSYSDRGTQYF
TRBV9	TRBJ1-5	CASSVDPAPESPQHF
TRBV7-9	TRBJ2-7	CASTQSLKQGPYEQYF
TRBV6-5	TRBJ2-4	CASSYARDGNIQYF
TRBV19	TRBJ2-2	CASSRVTGELFF
TRBV28	TRBJ2-3	CASSLPVTDTQYF
TRBV4-2	TRBJ2-1	CASSLGLAGVPSYNEQFF
TRBV28	TRBJ1-2	CASSPGRRSHGYTF
TRBV7-2	TRBJ2-3	CASSLPFPSGGTDTQYF
TRBV9	TRBJ2-1	CASSVLSSNNEQFF
TRBV7-9	-	CASSPRGTSGRSYEQYF
TRBV5-1	TRBJ1-2	CASSLGFGGALDYGYTF
TRBV29-1	TRBJ2-7	CSVAGHPFGSYEQYF
TRBV5-1	TRBJ1-3	CASSLVGQSVGNTIYF
TRBV18	TRBJ1-1	CASSPNAANTEAFF
TRBV28	TRBJ2-1	CASSLVGQEPYNEQFF